This is a list of T cell receptor beta chains from one sample in a study of regulatory T cells in long-lasting Graves disease. TCRdb used MiXCR to reprocess the multiplex PCR reads, holding one entry per CDR3 protein. The table shows over 400,000 distinct CDR3 sequences, with about 14% occurring only once. The same data also contributed to another study, on T cells in Graves' hyperthyroidism and ophthalmopathy.

The specimen comprised peripheral blood mononuclear cells (PBMCs), sampled at new diagnosis, from a patient treated with antithyroid drugs. The receptors originated from a woman in her forties or fifties with Graves disease. CDR3s include the opening cysteine and the closing phenylalanine or tryptophan. The D gene is left open where the match is weak. Clone size is shown for a subset of rows, as once, few, many or a class of expanded clone.

NA	TRBV28	many	TRBJ2-3	CASSSGPSSDNTDTQYF	TGTGCCAGCAGTTCGGGCCCCTCCTCCGACAACACAGATACGCAGTATTTT
NA	TRBV11-1	many	TRBJ2-1	CASSPRGILDEQFF	TGTGCCAGCAGCCCCCGGGGGATATTGGATGAGCAGTTCTTC
NA	TRBV30	few	TRBJ2-1	CAWSVGLEGSNEQFF	TGTGCCTGGAGCGTCGGGCTAGAGGGAAGCAATGAGCAGTTCTTC
NA	TRBV12-3/TRBV12-4	NA	TRBJ2-7	CANSFGPQDSSYEQYF	TGTGCCAACAGTTTTGGGCCCCAGGACAGCTCCTACGAGCAGTACTTC
NA	TRBV5-1	many	TRBJ2-7	CASSLVVPRTYEQYF	TGCGCCAGCAGCTTGGTAGTACCTCGGACCTACGAGCAGTACTTC
NA	TRBV28	few	TRBJ1-2	CASSPRSRLGYGHTF	TGTGCCAGCAGTCCCAGGTCCCGATTGGGCTATGGCCACACCTTC
TRBD1	TRBV3-1	NA	TRBJ2-5	CASSERTGGETQYF	TGTGCCAGCAGCGAGAGGACAGGGGGAGAGACCCAGTACTTC
NA	TRBV30	few	TRBJ2-5	CAWTPPTGPQETQYF	TGTGCCTGGACCCCTCCGACGGGACCACAAGAGACCCAGTACTTC
NA	TRBV4-1	NA	TRBJ1-2	CASSQDRLVTF	TGCGCCAGCAGCCAAGATCGGCTCGTCACCTTC
TRBD2	TRBV7-9	many	TRBJ2-1	CASQRAGGTSAANEQFF	TGTGCCAGTCAAAGAGCCGGCGGGACTAGCGCCGCGAATGAGCAGTTCTTC
NA	TRBV7-9	many	TRBJ2-7	CASSLVGDNEQYF	TGTGCCAGCAGCTTAGTGGGGGATAACGAGCAGTACTTC
TRBD2	TRBV30	many	TRBJ2-7	CAWSVIPAGGRSYEQYF	TGTGCCTGGAGTGTAATACCGGCGGGAGGGCGCTCCTACGAGCAGTACTTC
NA	TRBV29-1	many	TRBJ2-5	CSVRPSETQYF	TGCAGCGTAAGGCCGAGTGAGACCCAGTACTTC
NA	TRBV7-8	many	TRBJ2-7	CASTLHGQIYEQYF	TGTGCCAGCACGCTACACGGACAGATCTACGAGCAGTACTTC
NA	TRBV6-1	NA	TRBJ2-3	CASSDLGDAPVDTQYF	TGTGCCAGCAGTGACCTCGGGGACGCCCCAGTAGATACGCAGTATTTT
NA	TRBV18	NA	TRBJ2-5	CASSPYLPTEETQYF	TGTGCCAGCTCACCTTACCTCCCCACGGAAGAGACCCAGTACTTC
NA	TRBV27	many	TRBJ2-5	CASSPPGRRGETQYF	TGTGCCAGCAGTCCTCCGGGACGACGCGGGGAGACCCAGTACTTC
TRBD1	TRBV25-1	few	TRBJ2-1	CASSEPGQGKNEQFF	TGTGCCAGCAGTGAACCGGGACAGGGTAAAAATGAGCAGTTCTTC
TRBD2	TRBV18	few	TRBJ2-1	CASSRGGLAGPNEQFF	TGTGCCAGCTCACGTGGGGGACTAGCGGGACCAAATGAGCAGTTCTTC
NA	TRBV5-1	NA	TRBJ2-3	CASSLGVAGITYTQYF	TGCGCCAGCAGCTTGGGGGTGGCAGGCATTACATATACGCAGTATTTT
NA	TRBV2	many	TRBJ1-2	CASTRRGGFGYTF	TGTGCCAGTACTCGCCGAGGGGGGTTCGGCTACACCTTC
NA	TRBV7-3	NA	TRBJ2-1	CASSLAQGHYNEQFF	TGTGCCAGCAGCTTAGCTCAGGGTCACTACAATGAGCAGTTCTTC
TRBD1	TRBV28	many	TRBJ2-7	CASGTGGYEQYF	TGTGCCAGTGGGACAGGGGGCTACGAGCAGTACTTC
NA	TRBV27	few	TRBJ1-1	CASNGMNTEAFF	TGTGCCAGCAACGGCATGAACACTGAAGCTTTCTTT
NA	TRBV11-2	many	TRBJ1-2	CASSLDTTDYYGYTF	TGTGCCAGCAGCTTAGATACGACAGACTACTATGGCTACACCTTC
NA	TRBV6-1	many	TRBJ2-5	CASSDRDTGMETQYF	TGTGCCAGCAGTGACCGGGACACCGGGATGGAGACCCAGTACTTC
NA	TRBV6-1	many	TRBJ2-7	CASNRGTDYEQYF	TGTGCCAGCAACCGAGGGACGGATTACGAGCAGTACTTC
NA	TRBV6-2/TRBV6-3	NA	TRBJ1-1	CASSDGQHTEAFF	TGTGCCAGCAGTGACGGACAGCACACTGAAGCTTTCTTT
TRBD2	TRBV5-1	few	TRBJ2-1	CASSLAVREDYNEQFF	TGCGCCAGCAGCTTGGCCGTGCGGGAGGATTACAATGAGCAGTTCTTC
NA	TRBV20-1	many	TRBJ2-3	CSARWGVGDTQYF	TGCAGTGCTCGCTGGGGGGTGGGGGATACGCAGTATTTT
NA	TRBV30	many	TRBJ2-1	CAWSVNTNEQFF	TGTGCCTGGAGTGTTAACACCAATGAGCAGTTCTTC
NA	TRBV19	NA	TRBJ2-1	CASSIGIYNEQFF	TGTGCCAGTAGTATCGGGATATACAATGAGCAGTTCTTC
TRBD1	TRBV18	NA	TRBJ2-7	CASSPTSGTGGVEQYF	TGTGCCAGCTCACCAACGTCCGGGACAGGGGGCGTCGAGCAGTACTTC
TRBD1	TRBV7-8	many	TRBJ2-3	CASSLAFGTGGESDTQYF	TGTGCCAGCAGCTTAGCGTTTGGGACAGGGGGCGAGTCGGATACGCAGTATTTT
NA	TRBV28	many	TRBJ2-7	CASRGVISYEQYF	TGTGCCAGCAGGGGCGTAATCTCCTACGAGCAGTACTTC
TRBD1	TRBV5-1	many	TRBJ2-3	CASSFAQGARLTDTQYF	TGCGCCAGCAGCTTCGCACAGGGGGCGCGTCTCACAGATACGCAGTATTTT
NA	TRBV7-9	NA	TRBJ1-4	CASSPLAGAQEKLFF	TGTGCCAGCAGCCCGCTGGCGGGGGCGCAGGAAAAACTGTTTTTT
NA	TRBV11-1	many	TRBJ2-7	CASSQDISYEQYF	TGTGCCAGCAGCCAAGACATTTCCTACGAGCAGTACTTC
TRBD2	TRBV7-2	NA	TRBJ2-7	CASSRHGTSGTYEQYF	TGTGCCAGCAGCAGACACGGGACTAGCGGCACCTACGAGCAGTACTTC
NA	TRBV5-1	many	TRBJ2-2	CASSFGPDSTGELFF	TGCGCCAGCAGCTTCGGACCCGACAGCACCGGGGAGCTGTTTTTT
TRBD1	TRBV4-1	few	TRBJ2-6	CASSHRDSLIFSGANVLTF	TGCGCCAGCAGCCATAGGGACAGCTTGATCTTCTCTGGGGCCAACGTCCTGACTTTC
TRBD1	TRBV20-1	many	TRBJ1-2	CSAVRTAGGYGYTF	TGCAGTGCTGTTAGAACAGCAGGGGGCTATGGCTACACCTTC
TRBD1	TRBV28	many	TRBJ2-7	CASRRGDRALWDEQYF	TGTGCCAGCAGACGGGGGGACAGGGCCCTCTGGGACGAGCAGTACTTC
TRBD2	TRBV18	NA	TRBJ2-7	CASSPNGRAHYEQYF	TGTGCCAGCTCACCTAACGGGAGGGCACACTACGAGCAGTACTTC
TRBD1	TRBV19	few	TRBJ1-2	CATAPNSQGNGYTF	TGTGCCACCGCTCCGAACTCACAGGGGAATGGCTACACCTTC
NA	TRBV19	NA	TRBJ2-5	CASSTGTVETQYF	TGTGCCAGTAGTACAGGGACGGTAGAGACCCAGTACTTC